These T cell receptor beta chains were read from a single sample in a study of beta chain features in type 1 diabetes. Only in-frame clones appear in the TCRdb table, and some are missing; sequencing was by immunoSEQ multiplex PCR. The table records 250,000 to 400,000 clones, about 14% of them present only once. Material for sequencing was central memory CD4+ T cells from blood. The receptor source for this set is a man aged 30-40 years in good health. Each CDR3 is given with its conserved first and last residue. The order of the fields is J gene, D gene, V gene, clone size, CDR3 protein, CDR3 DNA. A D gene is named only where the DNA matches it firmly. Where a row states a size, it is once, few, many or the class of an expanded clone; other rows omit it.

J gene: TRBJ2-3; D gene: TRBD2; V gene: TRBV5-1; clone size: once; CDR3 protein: CASSSSGVGTDTQYF; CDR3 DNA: TGCGCCAGCAGCTCAAGCGGGGTAGGAACAGATACGCAGTATTTT
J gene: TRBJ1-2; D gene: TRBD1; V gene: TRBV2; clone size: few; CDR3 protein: CASGVGTAVTF; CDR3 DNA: TGTGCCAGCGGGGTTGGGACAGCCGTAACCTTC
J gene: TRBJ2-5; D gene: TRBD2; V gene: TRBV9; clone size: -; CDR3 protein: CASSVVGTSGVETQYF; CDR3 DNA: TGTGCCAGCAGCGTAGTTGGGACTAGCGGCGTAGAGACCCAGTACTTC
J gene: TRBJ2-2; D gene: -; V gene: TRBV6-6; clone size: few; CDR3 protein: CASTQDFFTGELFF; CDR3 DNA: TGTGCCAGCACTCAGGATTTTTTCACCGGGGAGCTGTTTTTT
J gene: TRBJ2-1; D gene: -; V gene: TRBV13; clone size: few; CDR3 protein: CASSLGGSYNEQFF; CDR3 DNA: TGTGCCAGCAGCTTAGGGGGCTCCTACAATGAGCAGTTCTTC
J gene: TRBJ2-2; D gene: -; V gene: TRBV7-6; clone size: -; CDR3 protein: CASSLGVPSRTNTGELFF; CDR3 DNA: TGTGCCAGCAGCTTAGGAGTCCCTTCGCGGACGAACACCGGGGAACTGTTTTTT
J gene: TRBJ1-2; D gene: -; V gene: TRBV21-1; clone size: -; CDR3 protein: CASALAGGNGRDPFGYTF; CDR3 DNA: TGTGCCAGCGCCCTCGCCGGGGGAAACGGACGTGACCCCTTTGGCTACACCTTC
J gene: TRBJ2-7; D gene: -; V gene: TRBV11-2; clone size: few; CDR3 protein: CASSLSQGGPYEQYF; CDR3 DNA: TGTGCCAGCAGCTTATCTCAGGGAGGACCCTACGAGCAGTACTTC
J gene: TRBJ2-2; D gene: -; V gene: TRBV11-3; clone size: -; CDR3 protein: CASSLAAGRNTGELFF; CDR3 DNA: TGTGCCAGCAGCTTGGCCGCGGGACGGAACACCGGGGAGCTGTTTTTT
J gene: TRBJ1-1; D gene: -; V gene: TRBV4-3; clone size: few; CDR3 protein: CASSQDTRRGRNTEAFF; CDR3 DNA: TGCGCCAGCAGCCAAGATACCAGGAGGGGCAGGAACACTGAAGCTTTCTTT
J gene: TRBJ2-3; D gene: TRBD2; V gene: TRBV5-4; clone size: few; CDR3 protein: CASSRSLAARTDTQYF; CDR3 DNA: TGCGCCAGCAGCCGAAGTCTAGCGGCTCGCACAGATACGCAGTATTTT
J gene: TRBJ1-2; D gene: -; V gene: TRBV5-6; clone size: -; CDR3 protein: CASSFERREGYTF; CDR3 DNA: TGTGCCAGCAGCTTTGAAAGGCGGGAAGGCTACACCTTC
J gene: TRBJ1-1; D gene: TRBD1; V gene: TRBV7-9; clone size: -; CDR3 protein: CVVGEQGKNTEAFF; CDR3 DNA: TGTGTGGTGGGCGAACAGGGGAAGAACACTGAAGCTTTCTTT
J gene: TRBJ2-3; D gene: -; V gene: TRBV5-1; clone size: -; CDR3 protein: CASSSSPGQLDTQYF; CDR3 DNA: TGCGCCAGCAGCTCGTCCCCGGGACAATTAGATACGCAGTATTTT
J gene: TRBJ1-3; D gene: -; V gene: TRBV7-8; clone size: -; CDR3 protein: CASSLAGPKAGNTIYF; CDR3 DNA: TGTGCCAGCAGCTTAGCCGGCCCAAAAGCTGGAAACACCATATATTTT
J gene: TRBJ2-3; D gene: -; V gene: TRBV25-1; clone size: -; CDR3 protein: CASSEPTFSDLDTQYF; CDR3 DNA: TGTGCCAGCAGTGAACCGACTTTCTCTGACCTAGATACGCAGTATTTT
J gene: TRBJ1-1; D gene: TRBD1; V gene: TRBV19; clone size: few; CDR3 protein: CASSIVGDRGRRAFF; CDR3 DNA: TGTGCCAGTAGTATAGTAGGAGACAGGGGGCGCCGGGCTTTCTTT
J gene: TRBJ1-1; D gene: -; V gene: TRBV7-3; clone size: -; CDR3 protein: CASSLAPRRTEAFF; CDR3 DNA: TGTGCCAGCAGCTTAGCGCCCCGGCGCACTGAAGCTTTCTTT